Described below is a single T cell receptor beta chain sequence and its context. This sample was included in a study of blood T cell repertoires in COVID-19. Only in-frame clones appear in the TCRdb table, and some are missing; sequencing was by immunoSEQ multiplex PCR. The sample holds roughly 190,000 clones, around nine tenths seen once. The sample taken for sequencing was PBMCs or T cells enriched from blood (not recorded which). The receptor was derived from a woman aged 18 to 35 who had recovered from COVID-19.

DNA for the CDR3: TGTGCCAGCAGTGCTCTTGCAACTAATGAAAAACTGTTTTTT. Translated, it gives CASSALATNEKLFF. V gene TRBV25-1 combines with J gene TRBJ1-4, with D unclear. In germline, CDR1 is MGHDK, CDR2 SYGVNS. V lost 4 bases, J lost 0 bases, and 6 bases lay in between. The CDR3 is 14 amino acids.